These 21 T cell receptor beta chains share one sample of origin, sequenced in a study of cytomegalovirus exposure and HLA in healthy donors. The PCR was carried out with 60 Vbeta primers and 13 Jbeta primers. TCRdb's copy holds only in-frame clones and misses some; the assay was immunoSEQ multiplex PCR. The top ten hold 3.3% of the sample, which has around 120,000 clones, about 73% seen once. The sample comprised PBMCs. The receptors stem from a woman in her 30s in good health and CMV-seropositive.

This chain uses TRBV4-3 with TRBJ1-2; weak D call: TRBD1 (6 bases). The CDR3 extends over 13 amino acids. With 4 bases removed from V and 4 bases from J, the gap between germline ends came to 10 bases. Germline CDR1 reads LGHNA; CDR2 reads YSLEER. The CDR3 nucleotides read TGCGCCAGCAGCCGGGGGCGAGGCTATGGCTACACCTTC. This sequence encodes CASSRGRGYGYTF.

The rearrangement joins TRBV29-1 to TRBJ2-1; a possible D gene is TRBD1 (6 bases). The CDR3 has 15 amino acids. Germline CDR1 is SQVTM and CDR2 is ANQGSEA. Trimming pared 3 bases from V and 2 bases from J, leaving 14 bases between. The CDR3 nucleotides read TGCAGCGTTGACGGGCAGGGGATTCCCTACAATGAGCAGTTCTTC. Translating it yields CSVDGQGIPYNEQFF.

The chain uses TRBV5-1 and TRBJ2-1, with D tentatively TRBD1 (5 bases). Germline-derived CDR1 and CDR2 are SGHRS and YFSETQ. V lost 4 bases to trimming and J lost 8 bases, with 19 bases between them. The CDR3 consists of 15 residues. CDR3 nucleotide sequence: TGCGCCAGCAGCGAGCGTTTCACCCAGGGCGATGAGCAGTTCTTC. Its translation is CASSERFTQGDEQFF.

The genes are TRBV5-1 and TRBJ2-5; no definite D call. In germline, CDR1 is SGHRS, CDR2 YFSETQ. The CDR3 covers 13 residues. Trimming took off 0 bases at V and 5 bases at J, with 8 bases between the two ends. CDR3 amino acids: CASSLGPAETQYF. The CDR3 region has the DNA TGCGCCAGCAGCTTGGGGCCAGCGGAGACCCAGTACTTC.

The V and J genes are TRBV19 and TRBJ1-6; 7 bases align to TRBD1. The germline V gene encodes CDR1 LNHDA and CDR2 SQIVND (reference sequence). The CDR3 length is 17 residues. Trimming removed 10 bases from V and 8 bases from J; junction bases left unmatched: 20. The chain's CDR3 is CATQLRTGSASDSPLHF. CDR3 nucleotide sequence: TGTGCCACCCAACTCCGGACAGGTTCGGCTTCAGATTCACCCCTCCACTTT.

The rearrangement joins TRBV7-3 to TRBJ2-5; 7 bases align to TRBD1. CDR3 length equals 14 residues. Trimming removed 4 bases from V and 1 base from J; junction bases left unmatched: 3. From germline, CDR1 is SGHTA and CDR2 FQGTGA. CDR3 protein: CASSSGQVQETQYF. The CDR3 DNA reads TGTGCCAGCAGCTCCGGACAGGTCCAAGAGACCCAGTACTTC. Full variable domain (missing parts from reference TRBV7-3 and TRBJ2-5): GAGVSQTPSNKVTEKGKYVELRCDPISGHTALYWYRQSLGQGPEFLIYFQGTGAADDSGLPNDRFFAVRPEGSVSTLKIQRTERGDSAVYLCASSSGQVQETQYFGPGTRLLVL.

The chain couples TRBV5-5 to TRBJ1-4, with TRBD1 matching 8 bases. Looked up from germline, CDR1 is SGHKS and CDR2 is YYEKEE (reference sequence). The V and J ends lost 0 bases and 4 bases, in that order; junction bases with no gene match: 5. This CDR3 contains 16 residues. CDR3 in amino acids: CASSLVTGTGNEKLFF. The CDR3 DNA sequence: TGTGCCAGCAGCTTGGTCACGGGGACAGGTAATGAAAAACTGTTTTTT.

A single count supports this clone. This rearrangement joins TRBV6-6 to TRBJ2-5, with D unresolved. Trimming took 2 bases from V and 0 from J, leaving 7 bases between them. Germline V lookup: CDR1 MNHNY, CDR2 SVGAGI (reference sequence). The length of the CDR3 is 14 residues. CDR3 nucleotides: TGTGCCAGCAGTTACCTGGCAGACCAAGAGACCCAGTACTTC. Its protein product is CASSYLADQETQYF.

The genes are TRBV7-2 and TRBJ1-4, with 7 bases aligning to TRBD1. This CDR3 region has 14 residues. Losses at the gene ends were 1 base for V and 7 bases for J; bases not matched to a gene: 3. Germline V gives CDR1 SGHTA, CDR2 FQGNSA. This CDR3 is CASSLGGGGEKLFF. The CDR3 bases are TGTGCCAGCAGCTTAGGAGGGGGCGGTGAAAAACTGTTTTTT.

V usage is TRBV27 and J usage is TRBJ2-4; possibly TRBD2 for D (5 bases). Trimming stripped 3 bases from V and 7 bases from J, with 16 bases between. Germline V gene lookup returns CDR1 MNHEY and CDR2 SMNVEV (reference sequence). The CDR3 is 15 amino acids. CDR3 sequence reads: CASSFLSGMENIQYF. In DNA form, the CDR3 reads TGTGCCAGCAGTTTTCTCTCGGGGATGGAGAACATTCAGTACTTC.

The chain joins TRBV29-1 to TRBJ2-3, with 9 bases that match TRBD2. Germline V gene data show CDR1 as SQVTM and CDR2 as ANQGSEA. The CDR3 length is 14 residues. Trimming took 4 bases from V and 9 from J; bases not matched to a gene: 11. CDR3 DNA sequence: TGCAGCGTTGTGGCGGTGCGGAGCGGGGGGACGCAGTATTTT. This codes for CSVVAVRSGGTQYF.

The CDR3 DNA reads TGCAGCGTGGGTTGGGACACTAAGAACACTGAAGCTTTCTTT. Its protein is CSVGWDTKNTEAFF. The rearrangement joins TRBV29-1 to TRBJ1-1; D is possibly TRBD1 (6 bases). CDR1 is SQVTM and CDR2 is ANQGSEA in the germline V gene. This CDR3 has 14 residues. Trimming took 6 bases from V and 1 from J, leaving 15 bases between them. Complete variable domain (other parts from reference TRBV29-1 and TRBJ1-1): SAVISQKPSRDICQRGTSLTIQCQVDSQVTMMFWYRQQPGQSLTLIATANQGSEATYESGFVIDKFPISRPNLTFSTLTVSNMSPEDSSIYLCSVGWDTKNTEAFFGQGTRLTVV.

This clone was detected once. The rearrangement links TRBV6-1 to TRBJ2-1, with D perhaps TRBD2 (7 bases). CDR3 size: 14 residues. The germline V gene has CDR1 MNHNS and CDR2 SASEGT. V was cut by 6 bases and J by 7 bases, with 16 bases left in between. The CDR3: CASRVGGPGNEQFF. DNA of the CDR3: TGTGCCAGCAGGGTCGGGGGGCCGGGAAATGAGCAGTTCTTC.

This CDR3 is CSVVTGTLKETQYF. The CDR3, as DNA: TGCAGCGTCGTAACCGGGACACTTAAAGAGACCCAGTACTTC. The chain recombines TRBV29-1 with TRBJ2-5; tentative D call: TRBD1 (6 bases). The CDR3 has 14 residues. Germline loops: CDR1 SQVTM, CDR2 ANQGSEA. V lost 6 bases to trimming and J lost 3 bases, with 17 bases between them.

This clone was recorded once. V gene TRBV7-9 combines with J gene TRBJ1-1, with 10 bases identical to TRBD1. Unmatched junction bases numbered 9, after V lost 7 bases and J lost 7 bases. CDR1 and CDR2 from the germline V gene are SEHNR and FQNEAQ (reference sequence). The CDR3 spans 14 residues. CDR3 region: CASTRGQGEGEAFF. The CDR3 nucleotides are TGTGCCAGCACCCGAGGACAGGGGGAGGGTGAAGCTTTCTTT.

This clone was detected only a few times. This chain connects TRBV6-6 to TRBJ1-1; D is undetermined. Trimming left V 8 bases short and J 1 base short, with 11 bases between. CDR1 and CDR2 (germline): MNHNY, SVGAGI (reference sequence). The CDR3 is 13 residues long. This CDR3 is CASRRHGNTEAFF. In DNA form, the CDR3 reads TGTGCCAGCCGGCGACATGGGAACACTGAAGCTTTCTTT.

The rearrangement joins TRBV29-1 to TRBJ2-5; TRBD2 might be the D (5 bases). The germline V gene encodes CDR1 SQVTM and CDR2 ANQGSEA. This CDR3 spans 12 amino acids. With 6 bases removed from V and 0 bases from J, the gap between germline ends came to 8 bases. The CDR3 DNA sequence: TGCAGCGTCTGGCGGGACCAAGAGACCCAGTACTTC. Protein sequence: CSVWRDQETQYF.

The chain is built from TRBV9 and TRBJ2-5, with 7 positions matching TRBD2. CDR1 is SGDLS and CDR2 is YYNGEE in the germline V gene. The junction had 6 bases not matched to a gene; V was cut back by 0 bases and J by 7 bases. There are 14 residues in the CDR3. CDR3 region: CASSVAGREGTQYF. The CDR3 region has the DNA TGTGCCAGCAGCGTAGCTGGCAGGGAGGGGACCCAGTACTTC.

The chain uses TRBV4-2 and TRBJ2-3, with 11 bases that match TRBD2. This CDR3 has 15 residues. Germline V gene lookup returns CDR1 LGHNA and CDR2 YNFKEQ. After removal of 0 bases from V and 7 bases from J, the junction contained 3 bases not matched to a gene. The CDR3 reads CASSQELAGANTQYF. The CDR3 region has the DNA TGTGCCAGCAGCCAAGAACTAGCGGGGGCCAATACGCAGTATTTT.

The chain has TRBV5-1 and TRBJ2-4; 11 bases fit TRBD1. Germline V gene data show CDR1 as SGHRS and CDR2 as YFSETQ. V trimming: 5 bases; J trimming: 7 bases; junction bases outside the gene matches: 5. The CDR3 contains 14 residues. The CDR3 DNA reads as TGCGCCAGCAGAAGGGACAGGGGGACGAACATTCAGTACTTC. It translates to CASRRDRGTNIQYF.

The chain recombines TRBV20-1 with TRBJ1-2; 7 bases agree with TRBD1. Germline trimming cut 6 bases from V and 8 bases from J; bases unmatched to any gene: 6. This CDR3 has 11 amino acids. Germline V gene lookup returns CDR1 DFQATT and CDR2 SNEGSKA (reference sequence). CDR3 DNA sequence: TGCAGTGCCACACAGGGGACCGGCTACACCTTC. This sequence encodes CSATQGTGYTF.